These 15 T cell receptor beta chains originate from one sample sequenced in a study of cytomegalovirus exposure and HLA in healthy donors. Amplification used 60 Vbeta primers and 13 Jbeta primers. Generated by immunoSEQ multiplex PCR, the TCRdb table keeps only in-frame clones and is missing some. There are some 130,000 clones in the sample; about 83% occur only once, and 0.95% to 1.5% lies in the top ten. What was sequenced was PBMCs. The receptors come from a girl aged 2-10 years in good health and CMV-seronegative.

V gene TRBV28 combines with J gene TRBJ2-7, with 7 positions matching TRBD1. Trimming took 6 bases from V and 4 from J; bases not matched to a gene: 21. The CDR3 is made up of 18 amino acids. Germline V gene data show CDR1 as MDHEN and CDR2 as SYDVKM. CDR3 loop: CASRPNYGPDRVKYEQYF. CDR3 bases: TGTGCCAGCAGACCCAACTATGGCCCCGACAGGGTTAAGTACGAGCAGTACTTC.

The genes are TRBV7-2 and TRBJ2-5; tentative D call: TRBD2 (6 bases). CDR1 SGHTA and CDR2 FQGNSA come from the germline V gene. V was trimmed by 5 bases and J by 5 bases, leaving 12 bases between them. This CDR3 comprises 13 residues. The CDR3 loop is CASSRDLVETQYF. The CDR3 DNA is TGTGCCAGCAGCCGGGACTTGGTGGAGACCCAGTACTTC.

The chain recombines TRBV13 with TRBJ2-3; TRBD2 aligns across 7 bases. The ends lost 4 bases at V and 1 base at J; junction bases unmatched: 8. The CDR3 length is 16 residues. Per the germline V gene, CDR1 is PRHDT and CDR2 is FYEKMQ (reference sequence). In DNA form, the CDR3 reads TGTGCCAGCAGCTCCCCCTTGGGGGGGGGCACAGATACGCAGTATTTT. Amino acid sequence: CASSSPLGGGTDTQYF.

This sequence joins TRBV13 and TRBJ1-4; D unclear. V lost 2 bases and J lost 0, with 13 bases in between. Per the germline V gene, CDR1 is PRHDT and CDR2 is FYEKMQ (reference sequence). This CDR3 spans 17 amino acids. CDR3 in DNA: TGTGCCAGCAGCTTAAGTCTAAGGACTTCAACTAATGAAAAACTGTTTTTT. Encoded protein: CASSLSLRTSTNEKLFF.

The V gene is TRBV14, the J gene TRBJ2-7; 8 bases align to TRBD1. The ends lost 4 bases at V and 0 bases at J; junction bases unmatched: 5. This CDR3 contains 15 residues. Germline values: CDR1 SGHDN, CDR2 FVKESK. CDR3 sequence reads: CASSRDRGISYEQYF. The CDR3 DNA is TGTGCCAGCAGCCGAGACAGGGGAATCTCCTACGAGCAGTACTTC.

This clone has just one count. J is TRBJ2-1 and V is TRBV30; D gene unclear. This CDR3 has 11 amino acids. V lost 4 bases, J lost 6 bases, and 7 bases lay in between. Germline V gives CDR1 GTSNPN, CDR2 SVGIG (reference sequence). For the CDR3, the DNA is TGTGCCTGGATGTTCGGCAATGAGCAGTTCTTC. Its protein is CAWMFGNEQFF.

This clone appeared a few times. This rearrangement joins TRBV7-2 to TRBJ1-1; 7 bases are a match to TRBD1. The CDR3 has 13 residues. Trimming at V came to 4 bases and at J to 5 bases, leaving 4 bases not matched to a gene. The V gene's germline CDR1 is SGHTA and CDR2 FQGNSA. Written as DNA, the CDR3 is TGTGCCAGCAGCTCACAGGGGAGAACTGAAGCTTTCTTT. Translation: CASSSQGRTEAFF.

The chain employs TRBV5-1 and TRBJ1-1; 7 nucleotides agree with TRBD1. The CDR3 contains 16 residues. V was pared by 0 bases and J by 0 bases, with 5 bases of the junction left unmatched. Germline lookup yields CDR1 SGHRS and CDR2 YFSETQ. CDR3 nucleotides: TGCGCCAGCAGCTTGGGACAGGGACGGCTGAACACTGAAGCTTTCTTT. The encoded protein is CASSLGQGRLNTEAFF.

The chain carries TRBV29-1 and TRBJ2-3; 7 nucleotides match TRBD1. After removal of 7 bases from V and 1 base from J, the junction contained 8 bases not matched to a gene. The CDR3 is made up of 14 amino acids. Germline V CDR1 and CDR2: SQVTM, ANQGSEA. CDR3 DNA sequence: TGCAGCGGGTCCCGGGACAGACGCACAGATACGCAGTATTTT. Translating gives CSGSRDRRTDTQYF.

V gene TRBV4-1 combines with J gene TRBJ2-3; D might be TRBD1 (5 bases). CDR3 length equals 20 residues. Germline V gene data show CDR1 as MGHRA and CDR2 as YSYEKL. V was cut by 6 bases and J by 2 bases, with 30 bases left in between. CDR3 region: CASSPVAMGPHPALTDTQYF. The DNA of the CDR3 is TGCGCCAGCAGTCCCGTAGCCATGGGGCCTCACCCCGCCCTCACAGATACGCAGTATTTT.

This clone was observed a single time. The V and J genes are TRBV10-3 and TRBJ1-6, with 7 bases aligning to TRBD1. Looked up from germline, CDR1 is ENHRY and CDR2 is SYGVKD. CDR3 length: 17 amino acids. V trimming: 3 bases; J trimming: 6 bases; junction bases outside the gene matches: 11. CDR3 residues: CAISDSVTGTANSPLHF. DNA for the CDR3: TGTGCCATCAGTGATTCTGTAACCGGGACAGCTAATTCACCCCTCCACTTT.

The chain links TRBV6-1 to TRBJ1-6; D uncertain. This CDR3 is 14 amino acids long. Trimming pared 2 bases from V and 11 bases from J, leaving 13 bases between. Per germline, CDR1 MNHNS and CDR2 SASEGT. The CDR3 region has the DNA TGTGCCAGCAGTGAAAACTCCCCCACCACACCCCTCCACTTT. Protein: CASSENSPTTPLHF.

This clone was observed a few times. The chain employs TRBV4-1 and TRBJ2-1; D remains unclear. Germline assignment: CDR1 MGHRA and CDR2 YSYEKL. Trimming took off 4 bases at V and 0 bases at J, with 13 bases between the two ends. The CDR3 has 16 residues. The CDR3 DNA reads TGCGCCAGCAGCCCTATGAGCCATAGCTCCTACAATGAGCAGTTCTTC. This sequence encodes CASSPMSHSSYNEQFF.

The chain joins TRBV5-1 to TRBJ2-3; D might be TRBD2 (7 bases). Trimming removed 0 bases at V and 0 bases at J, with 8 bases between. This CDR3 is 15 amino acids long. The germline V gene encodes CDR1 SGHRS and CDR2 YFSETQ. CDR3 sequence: CASSLGGGSTDTQYF. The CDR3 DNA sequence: TGCGCCAGCAGCTTGGGCGGGGGCAGCACAGATACGCAGTATTTT.

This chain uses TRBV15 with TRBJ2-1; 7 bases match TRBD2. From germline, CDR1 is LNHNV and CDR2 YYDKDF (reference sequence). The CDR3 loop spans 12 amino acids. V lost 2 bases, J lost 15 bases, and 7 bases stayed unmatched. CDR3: CATSRYRDYLFF. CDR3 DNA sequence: TGTGCCACCAGCAGATACCGGGACTACCTGTTCTTC. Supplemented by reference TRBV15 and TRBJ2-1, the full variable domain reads DAMVIQNPRYQVTQFGKPVTLSCSQTLNHNVMYWYQQKSSQAPKLLFHYYDKDFNNEADTPDNFQSRRPNTSFCFLDIRSPGLGDTAMYLCATSRYRDYLFFGPGTRLTVL.